The 8 T cell receptor beta chains below were found in one sample sequenced in a study of regulatory T cells in long-lasting Graves disease. Regarding time point: persistent/refractory GD, antithyroid drugs over 5 years with positive TRAb. The authors made the TCR library using RNA they extracted from PBMCs. The authors built TCR beta libraries using iRepertoire HTBI primers and Arm-PCR of CDR3 regions. TCRdb ran MiXCR on the multiplex PCR reads and lists one entry per CDR3 protein. The sample includes 430,000 or so distinct CDR3 sequences, 21% of them seen just once. Here the sequenced sample was peripheral blood mononuclear cells (PBMCs), taken when the disease was refractory, from a patient treated with antithyroid drugs. The receptors stem from a female donor with Graves disease.

This chain connects TRBV5-6 to TRBJ1-3; D gene unclear. This CDR3 is 16 amino acids long. Between the trimmed V and J ends, which lost 0 bases and 0 bases, there was a span of 10 bases. Looked up from germline, CDR1 is SGHDT and CDR2 is YYEEEE. CDR3 amino acids: CASSLGLQISGNTIYF. The CDR3 DNA sequence: TGTGCCAGCAGCTTGGGGCTACAAATCTCTGGAAACACCATATATTTT.

In its sample, this clonotype was seen many times. The V and J genes are TRBV28 and TRBJ2-7; no clear D gene. Germline-derived CDR1 and CDR2 are MDHEN and SYDVKM. Trimming shortened V by 3 bases and J by 3 bases, and 12 bases separated the two germline ends. CDR3 length equals 14 residues. DNA for the CDR3: TGTGCCAGCAGTTTCCTCTACAGAGACTACGAGCAGTACTTC. Protein product: CASSFLYRDYEQYF.

Ten or more counts support this clonotype. This sequence joins TRBV28 and TRBJ1-2; the match to TRBD1 covers 10 bases. The V segment lost 5 bases and the J segment 7 bases; nucleotides outside the gene matches: 7. Germline CDR1 MDHEN, CDR2 SYDVKM. The CDR3 totals 14 residues. CDR3 nucleotides: TGTGCCAGCAGTACCTCAGACAGGGGGCTTGGCTACACCTTC. Its protein product is CASSTSDRGLGYTF.

The V call is TRBV5-6, the J call TRBJ1-4, with D maybe TRBD1 (5 bases). Germline lookup yields CDR1 SGHDT and CDR2 YYEEEE. This CDR3 has 12 residues. V was trimmed by 4 bases and J by 7 bases, leaving 8 bases between them. For the CDR3, the DNA is TGTGCCAGCAGCCGGGACGCTGAAAAACTGTTTTTT. Translating gives CASSRDAEKLFF.

The chain combines TRBV5-1 with TRBJ2-5; 9 bases match TRBD2. The CDR3 extends over 15 amino acids. Germline CDR1 is SGHRS and CDR2 is YFSETQ. Trimming at V came to 1 base and at J to 2 bases, leaving 3 bases not matched to a gene. The CDR3: CASSLRGGDQETQYF. CDR3 sequence (DNA): TGCGCCAGCAGCTTGCGCGGGGGGGATCAAGAGACCCAGTACTTC.

The sample holds many counts of this clonotype. The chain joins TRBV15 to TRBJ2-5, with D perhaps TRBD1 (5 bases). Trimming pared 3 bases from V and 3 bases from J, leaving 11 bases between. The CDR3 consists of 14 residues. The germline V gene has CDR1 LNHNV and CDR2 YYDKDF (reference sequence). The CDR3 region is CATSSRSGKETQYF. CDR3 coding DNA: TGTGCCACCAGCAGCAGGTCAGGGAAAGAGACCCAGTACTTC. Full variable domain (outside the CDR3, taken from reference TRBV15 and TRBJ2-5): DAMVIQNPRYQVTQFGKPVTLSCSQTLNHNVMYWYQQKSSQAPKLLFHYYDKDFNNEADTPDNFQSRRPNTSFCFLDIRSPGLGDTAMYLCATSSRSGKETQYFGPGTRLLVL.

For this clonotype: Being one base from a much bigger clone, this may be a read error. The rearrangement uses TRBV11-3 and TRBJ1-4; the match to TRBD1 covers 9 bases. In germline, CDR1 is SGHNT, CDR2 YENEEA. This CDR3 has 18 amino acids. CDR3 DNA sequence: TGTGCCAGCAGCCCTCGGGACAGGGCAAATCCTCGTGGGGAAAGACTGTTTTTT. It specifies CASSPRDRANPRGERLFF.

This clonotype was picked up many times. This chain connects TRBV6-5 to TRBJ1-5; TRBD1 might be the D (5 bases). Trimming left V 4 bases short and J 3 bases short, with 16 bases between. The CDR3 contains 16 residues. Germline CDR1 is MNHEY and CDR2 is SVGAGI. The CDR3 DNA sequence: TGTGCCAGCAGTTCGGCAGGGTGGGCCAACAATCAGCCCCAGCATTTT. This codes for CASSSAGWANNQPQHF.